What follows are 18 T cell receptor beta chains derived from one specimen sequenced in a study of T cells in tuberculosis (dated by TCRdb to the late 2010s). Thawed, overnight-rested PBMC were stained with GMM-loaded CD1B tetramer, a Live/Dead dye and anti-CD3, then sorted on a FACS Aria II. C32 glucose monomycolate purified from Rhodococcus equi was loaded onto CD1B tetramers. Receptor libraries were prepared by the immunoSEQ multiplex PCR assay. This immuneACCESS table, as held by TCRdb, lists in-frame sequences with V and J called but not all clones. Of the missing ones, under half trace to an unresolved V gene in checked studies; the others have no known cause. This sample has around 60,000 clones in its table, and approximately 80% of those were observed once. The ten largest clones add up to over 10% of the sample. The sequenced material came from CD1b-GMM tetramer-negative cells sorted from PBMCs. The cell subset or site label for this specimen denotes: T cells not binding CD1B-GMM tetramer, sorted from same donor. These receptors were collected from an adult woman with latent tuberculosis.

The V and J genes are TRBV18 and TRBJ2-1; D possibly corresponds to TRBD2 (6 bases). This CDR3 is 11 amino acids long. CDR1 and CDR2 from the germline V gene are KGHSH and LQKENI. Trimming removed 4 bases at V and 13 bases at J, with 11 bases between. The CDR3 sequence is CASSLEDYQFF. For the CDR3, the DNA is TGTGCCAGCTCACTTGAGGACTACCAGTTCTTC.

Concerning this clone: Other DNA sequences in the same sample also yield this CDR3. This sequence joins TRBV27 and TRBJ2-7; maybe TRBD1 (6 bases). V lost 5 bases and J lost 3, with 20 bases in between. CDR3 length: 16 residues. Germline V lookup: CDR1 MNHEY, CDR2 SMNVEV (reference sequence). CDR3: CASSPTVDSGDYEQYF. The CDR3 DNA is TGTGCCAGCAGTCCTACCGTGGACAGTGGAGACTACGAGCAGTACTTC.

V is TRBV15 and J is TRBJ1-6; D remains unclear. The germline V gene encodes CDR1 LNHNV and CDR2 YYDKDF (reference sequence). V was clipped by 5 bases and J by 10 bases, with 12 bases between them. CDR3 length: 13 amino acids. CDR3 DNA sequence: TGTGCCACCAGCCGGGGAGAAGGGTCACCCCTCCACTTT. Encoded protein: CATSRGEGSPLHF.

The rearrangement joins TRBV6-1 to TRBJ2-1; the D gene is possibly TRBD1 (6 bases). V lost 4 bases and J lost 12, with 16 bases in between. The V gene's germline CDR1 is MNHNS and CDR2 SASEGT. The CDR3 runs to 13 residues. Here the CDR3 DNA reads TGTGCCAGCAGTGCAGGTGGGGGCGCGAGGCAGTTCTTC. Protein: CASSAGGGARQFF.

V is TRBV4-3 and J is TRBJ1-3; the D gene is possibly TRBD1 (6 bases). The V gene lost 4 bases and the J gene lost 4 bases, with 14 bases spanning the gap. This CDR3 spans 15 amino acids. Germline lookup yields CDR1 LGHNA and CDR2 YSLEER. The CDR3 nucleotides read TGCGCCAGCAGCCTAGGGGGTGGGGAAGGAAACACCATATATTTT. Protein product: CASSLGGGEGNTIYF.

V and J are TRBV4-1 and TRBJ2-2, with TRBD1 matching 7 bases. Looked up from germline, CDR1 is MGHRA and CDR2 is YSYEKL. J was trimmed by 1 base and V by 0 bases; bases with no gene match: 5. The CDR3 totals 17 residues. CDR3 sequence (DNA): TGCGCCAGCAGCCAAGATTCCCCAGGGGGGAACACCGGGGAGCTGTTTTTT. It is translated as CASSQDSPGGNTGELFF.

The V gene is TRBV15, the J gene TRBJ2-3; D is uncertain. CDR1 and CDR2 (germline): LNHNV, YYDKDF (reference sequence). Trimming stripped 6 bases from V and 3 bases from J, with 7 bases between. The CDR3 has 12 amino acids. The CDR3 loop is CATRLTTDTQYF. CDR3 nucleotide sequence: TGTGCCACCAGGCTTACAACAGATACGCAGTATTTT.

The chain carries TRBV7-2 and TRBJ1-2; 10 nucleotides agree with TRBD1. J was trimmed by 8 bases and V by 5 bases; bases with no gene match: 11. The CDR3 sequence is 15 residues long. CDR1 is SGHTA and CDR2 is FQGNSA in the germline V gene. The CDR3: CASSPKRQGAMGYTF. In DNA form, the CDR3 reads TGTGCCAGCAGCCCCAAAAGACAGGGGGCGATGGGCTACACCTTC.

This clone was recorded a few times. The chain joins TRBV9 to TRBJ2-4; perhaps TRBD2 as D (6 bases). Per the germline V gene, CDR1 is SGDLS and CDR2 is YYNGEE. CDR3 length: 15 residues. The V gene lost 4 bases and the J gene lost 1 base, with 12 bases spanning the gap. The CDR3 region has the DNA TGTGCCAGCAGCTTTAACGCGGGGGCCAAAAACATTCAGTACTTC. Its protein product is CASSFNAGAKNIQYF. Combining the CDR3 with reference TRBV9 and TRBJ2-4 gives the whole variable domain DSGVTQTPKHLITATGQRVTLRCSPRSGDLSVYWYQQSLDQGLQFLIQYYNGEERAKGNILERFSAQQFPDLHSELNLSSLELGDSALYFCASSFNAGAKNIQYFGAGTRLSVL.

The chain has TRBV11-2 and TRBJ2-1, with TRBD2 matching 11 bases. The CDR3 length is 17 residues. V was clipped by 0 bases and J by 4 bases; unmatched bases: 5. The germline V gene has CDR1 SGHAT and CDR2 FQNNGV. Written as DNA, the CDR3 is TGTGCCAGCAGCTTAGAGGTTGGGACTAGCGGTTACAATGAGCAGTTCTTC. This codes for CASSLEVGTSGYNEQFF. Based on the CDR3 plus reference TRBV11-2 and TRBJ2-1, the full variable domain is EAGVAQSPRYKIIEKRQSVAFWCNPISGHATLYWYQQILGQGPKLLIQFQNNGVVDDSQLPKDRFSAERLKGVDSTLKIQPAKLEDSAVYLCASSLEVGTSGYNEQFFGPGTRLTVL.

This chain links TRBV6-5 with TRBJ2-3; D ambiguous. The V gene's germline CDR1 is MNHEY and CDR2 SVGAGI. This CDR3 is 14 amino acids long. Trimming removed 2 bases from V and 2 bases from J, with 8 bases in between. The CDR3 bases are TGTGCCAGCAGTTACGGGCCTTACACAGATACGCAGTATTTT. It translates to CASSYGPYTDTQYF.

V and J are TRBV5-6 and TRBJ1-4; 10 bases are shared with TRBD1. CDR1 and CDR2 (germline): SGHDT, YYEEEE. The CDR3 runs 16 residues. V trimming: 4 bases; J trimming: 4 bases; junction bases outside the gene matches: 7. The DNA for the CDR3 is TGTGCCAGCAGCCTCGACAGGGGGCGGGGTAATGAAAAACTGTTTTTT. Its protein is CASSLDRGRGNEKLFF.

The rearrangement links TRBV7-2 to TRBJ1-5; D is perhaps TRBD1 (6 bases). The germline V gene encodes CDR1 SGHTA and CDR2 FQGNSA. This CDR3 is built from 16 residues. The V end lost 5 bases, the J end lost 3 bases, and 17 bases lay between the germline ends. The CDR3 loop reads CASSLEWGRDNQPQHF. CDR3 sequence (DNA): TGTGCCAGCAGCCTGGAGTGGGGGCGCGACAATCAGCCCCAGCATTTT.

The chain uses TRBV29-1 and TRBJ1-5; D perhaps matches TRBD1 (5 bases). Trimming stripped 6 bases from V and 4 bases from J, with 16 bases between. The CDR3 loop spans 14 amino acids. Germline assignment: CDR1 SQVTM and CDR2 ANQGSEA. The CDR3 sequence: CSVASGGANQPQHF. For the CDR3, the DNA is TGCAGCGTCGCCTCCGGCGGGGCGAATCAGCCCCAGCATTTT. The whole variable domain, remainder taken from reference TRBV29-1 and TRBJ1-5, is SAVISQKPSRDICQRGTSLTIQCQVDSQVTMMFWYRQQPGQSLTLIATANQGSEATYESGFVIDKFPISRPNLTFSTLTVSNMSPEDSSIYLCSVASGGANQPQHFGDGTRLSIL.

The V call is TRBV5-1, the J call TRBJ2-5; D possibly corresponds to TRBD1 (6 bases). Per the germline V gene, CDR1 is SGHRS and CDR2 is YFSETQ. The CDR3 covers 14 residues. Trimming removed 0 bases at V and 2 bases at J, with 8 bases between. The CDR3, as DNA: TGCGCCAGCAGCTTGGGCCAGGGGCAAGAGACCCAGTACTTC. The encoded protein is CASSLGQGQETQYF.

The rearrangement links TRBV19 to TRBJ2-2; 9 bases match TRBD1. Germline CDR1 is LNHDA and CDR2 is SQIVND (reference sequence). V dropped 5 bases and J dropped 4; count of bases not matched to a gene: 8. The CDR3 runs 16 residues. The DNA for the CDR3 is TGTGCCAGTAGTCCTGGACAGGGGTGGGCCACCGGGGAGCTGTTTTTT. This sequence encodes CASSPGQGWATGELFF.

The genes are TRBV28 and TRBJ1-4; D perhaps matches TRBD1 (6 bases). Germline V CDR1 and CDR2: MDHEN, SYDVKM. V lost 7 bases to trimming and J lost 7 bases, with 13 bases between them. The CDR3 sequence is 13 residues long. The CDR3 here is CASTSGGSEKLFF. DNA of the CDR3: TGTGCCAGCACTAGCGGGGGCTCTGAAAAACTGTTTTTT. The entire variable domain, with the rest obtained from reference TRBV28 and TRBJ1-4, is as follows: DVKVTQSSRYLVKRTGEKVFLECVQDMDHENMFWYRQDPGLGLRLIYFSYDVKMKEKGDIPEGYSVSREKKERFSLILESASTNQTSMYLCASTSGGSEKLFFGSGTQLSVL.

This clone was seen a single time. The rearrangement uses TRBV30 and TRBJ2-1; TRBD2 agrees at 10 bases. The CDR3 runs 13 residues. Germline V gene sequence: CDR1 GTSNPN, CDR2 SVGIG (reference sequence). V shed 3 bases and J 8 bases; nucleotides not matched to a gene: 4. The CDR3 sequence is CAWRQRGGDEQFF. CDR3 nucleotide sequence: TGTGCCTGGAGACAGCGGGGGGGGGATGAGCAGTTCTTC.